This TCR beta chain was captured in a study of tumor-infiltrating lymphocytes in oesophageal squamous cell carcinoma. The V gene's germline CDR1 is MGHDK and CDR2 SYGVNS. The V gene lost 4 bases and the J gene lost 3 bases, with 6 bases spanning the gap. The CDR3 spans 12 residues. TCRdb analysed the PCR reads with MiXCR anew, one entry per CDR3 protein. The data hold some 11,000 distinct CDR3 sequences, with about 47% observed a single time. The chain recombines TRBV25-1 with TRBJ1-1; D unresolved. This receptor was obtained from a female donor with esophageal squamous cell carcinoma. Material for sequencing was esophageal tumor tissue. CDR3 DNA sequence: TGTGCCAGCAGTGCGCAGTACACTGAAGCTTTCTTT. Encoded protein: CASSAQYTEAFF.